This is a list of T cell receptor beta chains from one sample in a study of blood T cells in healthy people across ages. TCRdb processed the 5' RACE reads anew with MiXCR; each CDR3 protein has one entry. The table includes 750,000 to 950,000 distinct CDR3 sequences, roughly 50% detected once. The specimen was blood. The receptors were gathered from a man aged 80 or over in good health. Both conserved end residues are part of each CDR3. A D gene is named only where the DNA matches it firmly.

V	J	D	CDR3
TRBV12-3/TRBV12-4	TRBJ2-7	TRBD2	CASSLAGSGRIDEQYF
TRBV7-3	TRBJ2-5	.	CASSLNAGLTGETQYF
TRBV29-1	TRBJ2-1	TRBD2	CSVEGLAGGSSYNEQFF
TRBV15	TRBJ2-1	.	CATSRETFSYNEQFF
TRBV24-1	TRBJ1-2	.	CATSDRRTLWAYGYTF
TRBV3-1	TRBJ2-6	TRBD1	CASSRTGLRGANVLTF
TRBV5-5	TRBJ2-1	.	CASSLVPDNEQFF
TRBV29-1	TRBJ2-1	.	CSVVGPGLPYNEQFF
TRBV24-1	TRBJ2-1	TRBD1	CATDRGENNEQFF
TRBV7-9	TRBJ1-2	.	CARTIYGYTF
TRBV3-1	TRBJ2-1	TRBD2	CASSQMVGGYNEQFF
TRBV25-1	TRBJ2-2	.	CASSELATNTGELFF
TRBV10-3	TRBJ2-1	.	CAISEGGDEQFF
TRBV6-2/TRBV6-3	TRBJ2-4	.	CASCRGGAGQNIQYF
TRBV4-2	TRBJ2-3	TRBD1	CASSQDGGTGGRYAYF
TRBV28	TRBJ2-1	.	CASSLAPINEQFF
TRBV3-1	TRBJ2-5	.	CASSQDRQTQYF
TRBV2	TRBJ2-5	.	CASSDRAHNEQYF
TRBV7-2	TRBJ2-1	TRBD2	CASSLRLAGGPFYNEQFF
TRBV12-3/TRBV12-4	TRBJ2-1	.	CASSLTGPRYNEQFF
TRBV9	TRBJ2-7	TRBD2	CASSVDLAAYEQYF
TRBV28	TRBJ1-1	TRBD1	CASNRQGATEAFF
TRBV9	TRBJ2-1	.	CASSNTFSSYNEQFF
TRBV2	TRBJ2-1	.	CASARLLYEQFF
TRBV11-1	TRBJ2-1	.	CASSPHHRAVNEQFF
TRBV18	TRBJ2-6	.	CASSPSSGSGANVLTF
TRBV3-1	TRBJ2-1	.	CATAGTYNEQFF
TRBV29-1	TRBJ2-1	.	CSVEALEPVPRISYEQFF
TRBV6-5	TRBJ2-1	TRBD1	CASSRQGANNEQFF
TRBV28	TRBJ1-1	.	CASSSTLFFMNTEAFF
TRBV6-2/TRBV6-3	TRBJ2-1	TRBD2	CASSQAGTYNEQFF
TRBV19	TRBJ2-5	.	CASSTRPREETQYF
TRBV7-3	TRBJ2-7	.	CASSLTWAGTHEQYF
TRBV11-1	TRBJ2-4	.	CASSLDGLAKNIQYF
TRBV27	TRBJ2-1	TRBD2	CASSLSGLAPLYNEQFF
TRBV5-1	TRBJ2-3	TRBD2	CASSLELAGAQGDTQYF
TRBV20-1	TRBJ1-5	.	CSARAGISNQPQHF
TRBV5-1	TRBJ1-2	TRBD1	CASSLEGDRGGYGYTF
TRBV7-9	TRBJ1-5	TRBD1	CASSPQTGGRQPQHF
TRBV3-1	TRBJ2-7	.	CASSSGWEQYF
TRBV6-1	TRBJ2-7	TRBD2	CASSRLAGGSPRREQYF
TRBV18	TRBJ2-3	.	CASSAELARDTQYF
TRBV29-1	TRBJ1-5	TRBD1	CSQGGQGIWNQPQHF
TRBV10-3	TRBJ2-4	.	CAISEFGGLAKNIQYF
TRBV4-2	TRBJ2-7	.	CASSQGGVGGEQYF
TRBV20-1	TRBJ2-1	.	CSASNPDRQFF
TRBV14	TRBJ2-1	.	CASSLTGLNEQFF
TRBV11-1	.	.	CASSLEGVGTYEQYF
TRBV20-1	TRBJ2-1	.	CSASSEWEQFF
TRBV5-1	TRBJ2-1	.	CASSPWGGGGDRQFF
TRBV14	TRBJ2-3	TRBD2	CASSHPPAAGGPDTQYF
TRBV5-1	TRBJ2-1	.	CASSRENGPALAEQFF
TRBV9	.	TRBD1	CASSVYGTGVYEQYF